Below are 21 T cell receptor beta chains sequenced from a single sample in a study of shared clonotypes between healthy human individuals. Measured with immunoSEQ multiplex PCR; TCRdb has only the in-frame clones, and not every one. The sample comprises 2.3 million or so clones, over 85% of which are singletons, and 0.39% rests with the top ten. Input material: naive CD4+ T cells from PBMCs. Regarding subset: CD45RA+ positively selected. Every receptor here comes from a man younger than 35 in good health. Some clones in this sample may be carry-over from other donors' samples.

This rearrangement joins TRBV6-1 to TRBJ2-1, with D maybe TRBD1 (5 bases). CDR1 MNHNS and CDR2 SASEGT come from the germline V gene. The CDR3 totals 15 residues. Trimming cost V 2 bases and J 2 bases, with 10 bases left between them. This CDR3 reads CASSEMQGAYNEQFF. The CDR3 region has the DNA TGTGCCAGCAGTGAAATGCAGGGCGCCTACAATGAGCAGTTCTTC.

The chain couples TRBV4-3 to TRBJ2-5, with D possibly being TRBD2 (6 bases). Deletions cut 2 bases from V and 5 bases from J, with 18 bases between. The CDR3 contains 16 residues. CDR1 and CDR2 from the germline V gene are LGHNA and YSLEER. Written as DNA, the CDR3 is TGCGCCAGCAGCCAAAGGCTAGCGTCGGGTGGTGAGACCCAGTACTTC. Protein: CASSQRLASGGETQYF.

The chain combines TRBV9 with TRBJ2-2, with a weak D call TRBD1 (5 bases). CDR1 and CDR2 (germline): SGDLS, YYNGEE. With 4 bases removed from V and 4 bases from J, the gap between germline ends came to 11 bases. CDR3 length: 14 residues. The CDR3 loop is CASSRQRRTGELFF. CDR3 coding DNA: TGTGCCAGCAGCAGACAGCGCCGCACCGGGGAGCTGTTTTTT.

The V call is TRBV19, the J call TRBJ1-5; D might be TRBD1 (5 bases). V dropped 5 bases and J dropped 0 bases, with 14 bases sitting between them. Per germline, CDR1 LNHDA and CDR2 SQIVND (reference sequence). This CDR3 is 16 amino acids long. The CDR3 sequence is CASSRRQPYSNQPQHF. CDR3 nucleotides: TGTGCCAGTAGTCGTCGACAGCCGTATAGCAATCAGCCCCAGCATTTT.

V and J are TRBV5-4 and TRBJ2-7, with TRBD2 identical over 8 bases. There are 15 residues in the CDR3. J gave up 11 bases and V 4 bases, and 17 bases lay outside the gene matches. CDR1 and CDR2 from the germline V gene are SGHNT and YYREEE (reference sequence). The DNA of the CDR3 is TGTGCCAGCAGCCTCTTAGCGGGATCTTACACGACGGAGTACTTC. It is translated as CASSLLAGSYTTEYF.

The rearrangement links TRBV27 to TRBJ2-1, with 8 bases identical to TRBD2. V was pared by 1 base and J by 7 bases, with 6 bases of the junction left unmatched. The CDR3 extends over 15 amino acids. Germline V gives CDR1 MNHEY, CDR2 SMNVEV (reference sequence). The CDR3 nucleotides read TGTGCCAGCAGTTTATACCGGGAGGGCCGAAATGAGCAGTTCTTC. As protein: CASSLYREGRNEQFF.

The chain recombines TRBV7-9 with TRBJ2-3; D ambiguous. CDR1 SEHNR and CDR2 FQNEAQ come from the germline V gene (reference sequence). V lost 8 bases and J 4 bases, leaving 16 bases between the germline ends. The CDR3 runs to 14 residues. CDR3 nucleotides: TGTGCCAGCGTCGGCGGCCCCCACCCAGATACGCAGTATTTT. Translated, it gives CASVGGPHPDTQYF.

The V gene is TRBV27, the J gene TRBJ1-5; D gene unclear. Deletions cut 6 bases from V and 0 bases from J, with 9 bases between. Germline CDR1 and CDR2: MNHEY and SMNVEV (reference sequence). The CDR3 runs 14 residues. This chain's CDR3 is CASRGVTSNQPQHF. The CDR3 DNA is TGTGCCAGCAGGGGTGTAACTAGCAATCAGCCCCAGCATTTT.

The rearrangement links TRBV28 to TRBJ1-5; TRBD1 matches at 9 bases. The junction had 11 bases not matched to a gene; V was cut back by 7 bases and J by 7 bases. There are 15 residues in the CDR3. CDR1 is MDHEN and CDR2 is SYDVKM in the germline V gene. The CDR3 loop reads CASNSPRGTGQPQHF. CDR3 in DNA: TGTGCCAGCAATTCCCCTCGGGGGACAGGGCAGCCCCAGCATTTT.

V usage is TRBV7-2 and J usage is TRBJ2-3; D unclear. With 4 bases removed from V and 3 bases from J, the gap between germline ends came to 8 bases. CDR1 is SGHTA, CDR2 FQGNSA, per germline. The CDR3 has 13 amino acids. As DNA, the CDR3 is TGTGCCAGCAGCTCACCGTGGACAGATACGCAGTATTTT. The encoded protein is CASSSPWTDTQYF.

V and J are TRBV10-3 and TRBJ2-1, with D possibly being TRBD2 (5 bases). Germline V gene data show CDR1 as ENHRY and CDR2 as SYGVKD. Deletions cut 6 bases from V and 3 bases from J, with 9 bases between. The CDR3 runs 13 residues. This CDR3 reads CAIRDGVYNEQFF. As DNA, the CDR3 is TGTGCCATCAGGGACGGGGTCTACAATGAGCAGTTCTTC.

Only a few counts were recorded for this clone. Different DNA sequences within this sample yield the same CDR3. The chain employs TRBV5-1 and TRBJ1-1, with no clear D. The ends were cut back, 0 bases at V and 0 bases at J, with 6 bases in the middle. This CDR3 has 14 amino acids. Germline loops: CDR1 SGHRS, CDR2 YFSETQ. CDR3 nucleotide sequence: TGCGCCAGCAGCTTGGGTGGCCTGAACACTGAAGCTTTCTTT. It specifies CASSLGGLNTEAFF. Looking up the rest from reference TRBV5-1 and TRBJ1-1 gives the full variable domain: KAGVTQTPRYLIKTRGQQVTLSCSPISGHRSVSWYQQTPGQGLQFLFEYFSETQRNKGNFPGRFSGRQFSNSRSEMNVSTLELGDSALYLCASSLGGLNTEAFFGQGTRLTVV.

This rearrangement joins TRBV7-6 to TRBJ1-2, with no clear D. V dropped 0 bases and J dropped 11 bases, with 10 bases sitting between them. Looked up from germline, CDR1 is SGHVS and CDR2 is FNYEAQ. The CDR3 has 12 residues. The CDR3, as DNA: TGTGCCAGCAGCTTAGCCAGCGGGGAGTACACCTTC. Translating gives CASSLASGEYTF.

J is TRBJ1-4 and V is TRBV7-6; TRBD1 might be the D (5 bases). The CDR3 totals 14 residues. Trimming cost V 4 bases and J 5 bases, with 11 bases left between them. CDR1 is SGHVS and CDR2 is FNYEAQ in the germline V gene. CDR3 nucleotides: TGTGCCAGCAGCTACAGGAGCCGAAATGAAAAACTGTTTTTT. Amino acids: CASSYRSRNEKLFF.

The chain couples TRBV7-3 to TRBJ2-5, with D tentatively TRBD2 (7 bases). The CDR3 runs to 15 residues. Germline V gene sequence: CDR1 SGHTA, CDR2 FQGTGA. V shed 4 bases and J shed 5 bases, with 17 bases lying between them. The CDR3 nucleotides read TGTGCCAGCAGCTCCCGGGCGCCGGGGGGCGAGACCCAGTACTTC. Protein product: CASSSRAPGGETQYF.

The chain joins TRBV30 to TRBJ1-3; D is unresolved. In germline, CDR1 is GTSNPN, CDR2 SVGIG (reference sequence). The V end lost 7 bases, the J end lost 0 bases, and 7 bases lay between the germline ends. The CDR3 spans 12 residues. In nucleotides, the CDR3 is TGTGCCTTTTCGGCCTCTGGAAACACCATATATTTT. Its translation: CAFSASGNTIYF.

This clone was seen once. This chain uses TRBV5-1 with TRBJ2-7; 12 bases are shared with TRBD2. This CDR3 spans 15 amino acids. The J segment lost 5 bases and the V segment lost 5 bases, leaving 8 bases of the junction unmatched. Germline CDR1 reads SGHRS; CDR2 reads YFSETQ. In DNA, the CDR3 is TGCGCCAGCAGATACCTAGCGGGAGGGCCCAACGAGCAGTACTTC. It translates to CASRYLAGGPNEQYF.

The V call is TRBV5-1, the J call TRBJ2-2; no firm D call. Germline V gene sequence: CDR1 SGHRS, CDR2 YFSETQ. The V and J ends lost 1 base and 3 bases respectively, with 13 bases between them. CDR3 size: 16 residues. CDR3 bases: TGCGCCAGCAGCTTGCGACCCCCTACAGACACCGGGGAGCTGTTTTTT. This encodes CASSLRPPTDTGELFF.

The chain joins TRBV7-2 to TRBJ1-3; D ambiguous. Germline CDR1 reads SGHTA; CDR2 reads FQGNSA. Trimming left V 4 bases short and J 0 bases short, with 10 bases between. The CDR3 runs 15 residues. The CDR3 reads CASSSSANSGNTIYF. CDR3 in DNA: TGTGCCAGCAGCTCATCAGCGAACTCTGGAAACACCATATATTTT.

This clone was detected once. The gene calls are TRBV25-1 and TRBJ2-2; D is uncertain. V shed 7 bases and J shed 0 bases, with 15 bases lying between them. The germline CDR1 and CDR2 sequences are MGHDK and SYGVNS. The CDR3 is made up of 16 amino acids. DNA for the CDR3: TGTGCCAGCACCTTTTCCGCCGCCCCGAACACCGGGGAGCTGTTTTTT. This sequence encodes CASTFSAAPNTGELFF.

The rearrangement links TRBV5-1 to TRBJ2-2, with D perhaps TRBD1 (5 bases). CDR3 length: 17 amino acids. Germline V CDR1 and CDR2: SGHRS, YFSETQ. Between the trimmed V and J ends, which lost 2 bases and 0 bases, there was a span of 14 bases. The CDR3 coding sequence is TGCGCCAGCAGCTTAGGGTGGGGCTCTACGAACACCGGGGAGCTGTTTTTT. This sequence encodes CASSLGWGSTNTGELFF.